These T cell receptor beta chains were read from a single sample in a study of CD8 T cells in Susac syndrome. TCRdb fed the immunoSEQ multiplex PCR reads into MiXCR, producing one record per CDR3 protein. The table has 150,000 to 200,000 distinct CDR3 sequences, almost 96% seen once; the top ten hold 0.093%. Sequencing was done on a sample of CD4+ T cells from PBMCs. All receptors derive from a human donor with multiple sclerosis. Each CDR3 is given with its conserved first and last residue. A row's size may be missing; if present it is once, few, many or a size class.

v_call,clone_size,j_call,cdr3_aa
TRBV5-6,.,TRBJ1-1,CASSLGGGSNTEAFF
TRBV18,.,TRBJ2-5,CASSPNGPHQGVTQYF
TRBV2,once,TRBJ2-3,CASSGASVRTDTQYF
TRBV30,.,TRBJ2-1,CAWRSGGGEQFF
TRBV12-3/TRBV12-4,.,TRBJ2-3,CASSFPAGTDTQYF
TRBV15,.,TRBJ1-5,CATSRAAGAGILSNQPQHF
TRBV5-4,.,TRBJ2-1,CASSNAGASGGDYNEQFF
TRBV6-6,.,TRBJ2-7,CASADRTATEQYF
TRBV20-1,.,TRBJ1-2,CSVRRDRGYTF
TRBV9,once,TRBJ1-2,CASSAPFEGYGYTF
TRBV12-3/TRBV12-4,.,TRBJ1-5,CASSGGGNQPQHF
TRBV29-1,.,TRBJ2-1,CSVEDLILAEQFF
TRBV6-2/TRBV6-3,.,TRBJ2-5,CASSSTIQAPQETQYF
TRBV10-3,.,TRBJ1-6,CAISESRTPLHF
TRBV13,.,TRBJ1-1,CASSLRQLKAFF
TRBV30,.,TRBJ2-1,CAWQTGTGYNEQFF
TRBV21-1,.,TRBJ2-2,CASSNEIHGELFF
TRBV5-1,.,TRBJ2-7,CASSLSPTGDEQYF
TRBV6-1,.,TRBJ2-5,CASSTLAGSKQETQYF
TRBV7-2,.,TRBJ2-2,CASSLVVWNTGELFF
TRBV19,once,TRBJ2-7,CASQDSSYEQYF
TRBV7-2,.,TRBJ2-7,CASSLYRAYEQYF
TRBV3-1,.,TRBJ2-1,CASSRFGQHSYNEQFF
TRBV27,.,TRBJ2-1,CASTPGTSGGYNEQFF
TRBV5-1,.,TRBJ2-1,CASSLEASLYNEQFF
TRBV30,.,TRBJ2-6,CASTTNGAPGANVLTF
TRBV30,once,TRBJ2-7,CAWSPRTSVVYEQYF
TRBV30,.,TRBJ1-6,CAWSVASGGFNSPLHF
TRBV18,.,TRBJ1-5,CASSKSGQVHQPQHF
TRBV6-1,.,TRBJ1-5,CASRPRYRDNNQPQHF
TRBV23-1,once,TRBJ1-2,CASSRDCRWGGYTF
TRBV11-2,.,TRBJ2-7,CASSLGSGSYEQYF
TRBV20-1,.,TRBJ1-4,CSARGQGHEKLFF
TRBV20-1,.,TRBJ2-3,CSAGSGRNTDTQYF
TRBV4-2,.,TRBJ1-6,CASSRDRDSDSPLHF
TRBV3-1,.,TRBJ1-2,CASSPDRRGYTF
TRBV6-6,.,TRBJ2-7,CASSQTPYEQYF
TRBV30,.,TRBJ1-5,CAWSVNGRGNQPQHF
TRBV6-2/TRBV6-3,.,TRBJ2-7,CASSYVGGEQYF
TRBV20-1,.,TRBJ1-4,CSARKGPGGEKLFF